This T cell receptor beta chain appears in the sequencing data of a study of beta chain features in type 1 diabetes. The study's findings and limits: The naive, central memory and Treg TCRB repertoires showed an apparent similarity that was greater among patients than among healthy donors. A moderate, significant TCRB CDR3 shortening appeared in type 1 diabetes across four CD4+ subsets.

V was clipped by 5 bases and J by 6 bases; unmatched bases: 2. The CDR3 runs 13 residues. Germline CDR1 is SGHNT and CDR2 is YYREEE (reference sequence). Expressed TCRB transcripts were sequenced, since all the RNA that had been isolated was reverse transcribed. Profiling relied on immunoSEQ multiplex PCR, and the TCRdb table lists in-frame clones only, not all of them. The sample includes 250,000 to 350,000 clones, approximately 10% seen only once; the top ten take around 0.015%. This clone has a handful of counts. What it binds is not known. Sorting based on CD45RO/CCR7/CD25/CD127/CD95/CD27 separated CD4+ naive, central memory, regulatory and stem cell-like memory cells.

The gene calls are TRBV5-4 and TRBJ2-1; 10 bases are a match to TRBD2. This receptor was identified in a woman aged 25 to 39 in good health. Sequencing used naive CD4+ T cells from blood. In nucleotides, the CDR3 is TGTGCCAGCAGACTAGCGGGATTCAATGAGCAGTTCTTC. It yields the protein CASRLAGFNEQFF.